These T cell receptor beta chains were read from a single sample in a study of T cells in localized non-small cell lung cancer. Using immunoSEQ multiplex PCR, the repertoire was profiled, and TCRdb retains in-frame clones only, with some absent. The data hold more than 45,000 clones, with approximately 80% observed a single time. Sequences were derived from peripheral blood mononuclear cells, sampled before any cancer treatment. The source of these receptors is a man aged 35 to 69 with stage III lung adenocarcinoma. The CDR3 runs from the conserved cysteine through the conserved F or W. A D gene is named only where the DNA matches it firmly. Clone size, where shown, is once, few, many, or a class for clones that have expanded.

once	NA	TRBJ1-5	TRBV19	TGTGCCAGTAGTATAGAGGGACGGATTAATCAGCCCCAGCATTTT	CASSIEGRINQPQHF
NA	NA	TRBJ2-1	TRBV11-2	TGTGCCAGCAGCTTAGAAGGGCAGGGGGGTTACAATGAGCAGTTCTTC	CASSLEGQGGYNEQFF
once	NA	TRBJ2-5	TRBV28	TGTGCCAGCAGTTACACAGAGACCCAGTACTTC	CASSYTETQYF
few	NA	TRBJ2-2	TRBV7-2	TGTGCCAGCAGCTTAGCTCTCAGCTACGGGGAGCTGTTTTTT	CASSLALSYGELFF
NA	NA	TRBJ1-2	TRBV10-3	TGTGCCATCAGTGAGTTGGACTATGGCTACACCTTC	CAISELDYGYTF
NA	NA	TRBJ1-2	TRBV7-2	TGTGCCAGCAGCTTAGGTGGCAGCACGAATAACTATGGCTACACCTTC	CASSLGGSTNNYGYTF
NA	NA	TRBJ1-2	TRBV7-6	TGTGCCAGCAGCTTAGAAACAGAAAACTATGGCTACACCTTC	CASSLETENYGYTF
few	NA	TRBJ1-1	TRBV19	TGTGCCAGTAGTATATCAGTGAACACTGAAGCTTTCTTT	CASSISVNTEAFF
NA	NA	TRBJ1-2	TRBV19	TGTGCCAGTAGACCGGGACATGACTATGGCTACACCTTC	CASRPGHDYGYTF
NA	NA	TRBJ1-1	TRBV2	TGTGCCAGCAGTGAGGGGGTGAACACTGAAGCTTTCTTT	CASSEGVNTEAFF
NA	TRBD2	TRBJ2-5	TRBV6-1	TGTGCCAGCAACCGACTAGCGACCCTAGAAGAGACCCAGTACTTC	CASNRLATLEETQYF
NA	TRBD1	TRBJ2-7	TRBV5-4	TGTGCCAGCAGCCCGGCGAGGGGGCTCACCTACGAGCAGTACTTC	CASSPARGLTYEQYF
NA	NA	TRBJ1-1	TRBV2	TGTGCCAGCAGCCCTCAGACAGTGAACACTGAAGCTTTCTTT	CASSPQTVNTEAFF
NA	NA	TRBJ2-1	TRBV7-9	TGTGCCAGCGGGGGGTTACAGTTCTTC	CASGGLQFF
NA	NA	TRBJ2-7	TRBV5-1	TGCGCCAGCAGCTTGGACCAGGGCCGAGAGCAGTACTTC	CASSLDQGREQYF
once	NA	TRBJ2-7	TRBV5-8	TGTGCCAGCAGCTTGCAGGGGATCGAGCAGTACTTC	CASSLQGIEQYF
NA	NA	TRBJ2-7	TRBV2	TGTGCCAGCAGTGAGGAATCCTGGGCCCACAGGCAGTACTTC	CASSEESWAHRQYF
NA	NA	TRBJ1-1	TRBV5-1	TGCGCCAGCAGAGGGGAGAACACTGAAGCTTTCTTT	CASRGENTEAFF
NA	TRBD2	TRBJ2-7	TRBV9	TGTGCCAGCAACAAGGGCGGGAGCCCTTCCCACGAGCAGTACTTC	CASNKGGSPSHEQYF
NA	NA	TRBJ1-1	TRBV6-4	TGTGCCAGCAGTGCCCGGTCCAGCAACACTGAAGCTTTCTTT	CASSARSSNTEAFF
NA	NA	TRBJ1-2	TRBV7-9	TGTGCCGGCAGCTACAGAGATGGCTACACCTTC	CAGSYRDGYTF
NA	NA	TRBJ2-4	TRBV7-9	TGTGCCAGCAGCTTAGGGACGGCAAAAAACATTCAGTACTTC	CASSLGTAKNIQYF
NA	NA	TRBJ2-6	TRBV27	TGTGCCAGCAGGGGGTCTGGGGCCAACGTCCTGACTTTC	CASRGSGANVLTF
NA	TRBD1	TRBJ1-2	TRBV9	TGTGCCAGCAGCGTACCCCGGGACAGAGTTAACTATGGCTACACCTTC	CASSVPRDRVNYGYTF
NA	NA	TRBJ2-7	TRBV21-1	TGTGCCAGCAGCAGAGGGTACAGCTCCTACGAGCAGTACTTC	CASSRGYSSYEQYF
NA	NA	TRBJ1-3	TRBV18	TGTGCCAGCTCACCAGAGGGGGTTGGACTCTCGGGAAACACCATATATTTT	CASSPEGVGLSGNTIYF
NA	NA	TRBJ1-6	TRBV27	TGTGCCAGCAGTTTAAGGGGACTATATAATTCACCCCTCCACTTT	CASSLRGLYNSPLHF
NA	TRBD2	TRBJ2-7	TRBV9	TGTGCCAGCAGCGTAGGAGCGGGGGACGTTTACGAGCAGTACTTC	CASSVGAGDVYEQYF
once	NA	TRBJ1-5	TRBV6-5	TGTGCCAGCAGCCACGCCGTTGAGCGGCCCCAGCATTTT	CASSHAVERPQHF
NA	NA	TRBJ1-6	TRBV5-1	TGCGCCAGCAGCTCCCGAGGGGGATCACCCCTCCACTTT	CASSSRGGSPLHF
NA	NA	TRBJ1-4	TRBV27	TGTGCCAGCAGTACTCGGAGGGATGACGAAAAACTGTTTTTT	CASSTRRDDEKLFF
NA	NA	TRBJ1-1	TRBV7-8	TGTGCCAGCAGCATGGGCCCGTGGGGGACTGAAGCTTTCTTT	CASSMGPWGTEAFF
NA	NA	TRBJ1-2	TRBV7-9	TGTGCCAGCAGCTTAAATCCAGGGTTCACCTTC	CASSLNPGFTF
NA	NA	TRBJ2-7	TRBV6-1	TGTGCCAGCAGTGACCGGGTGGTCGACGAGCAGTACTTC	CASSDRVVDEQYF
NA	NA	TRBJ2-5	TRBV9	TGTGCCAGCAGCCGGGCGCCGGGGGAGACCCAGTACTTC	CASSRAPGETQYF
NA	TRBD2	TRBJ2-7	TRBV10-3	TGTGCCATCAGTCTTAGCGGGGACTCCGTAGAGCAGTACTTC	CAISLSGDSVEQYF
NA	TRBD2	TRBJ2-3	TRBV5-1	TGCGCCAGTACACGGGCGGGAGGGGTCACAGATACGCAGTATTTT	CASTRAGGVTDTQYF
NA	NA	TRBJ2-2	TRBV7-3	TGTGCCAGCAGCTTAAGTCAGGCCGGCGGAACCGGGGAGCTGTTTTTT	CASSLSQAGGTGELFF
NA	NA	TRBJ2-1	TRBV9	TGTGCCAGCAGCGTAGGTGGTGCGGTTGGAAGCTCCTACAATGAGCAGTTCTTC	CASSVGGAVGSSYNEQFF
NA	TRBD2	TRBJ2-3	TRBV6-1	TGTGCCAGCAGGCTAGCGGGAGGGGGTGATACGCAGTATTTT	CASRLAGGGDTQYF
NA	NA	TRBJ1-5	TRBV5-1	TGCGCCAGCAGCTTGGCCGCGGGTGGAGATCAGCCCCAGCATTTT	CASSLAAGGDQPQHF
NA	NA	TRBJ2-2	TRBV7-2	TGTGCCAGCAGCGGGGGACTTCTCACCGGGGAGCTGTTTTTT	CASSGGLLTGELFF